The source of this TCR beta chain is a study of cytomegalovirus exposure and HLA in healthy donors. As concerns this clone: Its target is unknown.

13 Jbeta primers and 60 Vbeta primers were used for the PCR. The table came from immunoSEQ multiplex PCR; TCRdb's copy has only in-frame clones and leaves some out. The sample holds 95,000 to 150,000 clones. Whole-study results and caveats: Analyzed later, most CMV-associated TCR beta chains appeared HLA-restricted.

What was sequenced was PBMCs. The TCR sequence derives from a man between 18 and 29 years old in good health and CMV-seronegative.

CDR3: CASSIGQRMNTEAFF. The CDR3 nucleotides read TGTGCCAGTAGTATCGGACAGAGGATGAACACTGAAGCTTTCTTT. The genes are TRBV19 and TRBJ1-1; D possibly corresponds to TRBD1 (6 bases). This CDR3 has 15 amino acids. Trimming cost V 3 bases and J 0 bases, with 11 bases left between them. Germline V gives CDR1 LNHDA, CDR2 SQIVND (reference sequence).